The T cell receptor (beta chain) under discussion was sequenced for a study of T cell repertoires in cytomegalovirus infection. As for this clonotype: Its antigen is not known.

Germline-derived CDR1 and CDR2 are MNHEY and SMNVEV (reference sequence). The CDR3 totals 14 residues. V lost 1 base, J lost 5 bases, and 3 bases stayed unmatched. TCRdb processed the reads anew with MiXCR; each CDR3 protein has one entry. Of about 400,000 distinct CDR3 sequences detected, just under 35% appear once; the ten largest clones hold approximately 12%. The gene calls are TRBV27 and TRBJ2-3, with 7 bases identical to TRBD1. This receptor was obtained from a human donor in good health (CMV status not recorded). Some clones in this sample may be carry-over from other donors' samples. The sample in question was cultured PBMCs, obtained from culture after CMV antigen stimulation. CDR3 sequence reads: CASSLLTGQDTQYF. CDR3 coding DNA: TGTGCCAGCAGTTTATTGACAGGGCAAGATACGCAGTATTTT.